The 31 T cell receptor beta chains below all came from one sample that was sequenced in a study of human T cells and chemical hapten exposure. As for time point: pre-sensitization, week 0. Treatment here: therapeutic diphenylcyclopropenone sensitization with weekly scalp DPC. TCRdb re-derived calls from the RACE reads in MiXCR, one entry per CDR3 protein. The sample has some 59,000 distinct CDR3 sequences, 10% to 12% seen once. Source: whole blood, taken in connection with sensitization to the hapten diphenylcyclopropenone (DPC). These receptors were taken from a middle-aged woman with alopecia areata. Some clones in this sample may be carry-over from other donors' samples.

The chain recombines TRBV5-6 with TRBJ2-2; maybe TRBD2 (7 bases). Looked up from germline, CDR1 is SGHDT and CDR2 is YYEEEE. The length of the CDR3 is 16 residues. With 0 bases removed from V and 7 bases from J, the gap between germline ends came to 16 bases. The CDR3 coding sequence is TGTGCCAGCAGCTTGGCCGGGGGGCGCAGTGGCGGGGAGCTGTTTTTT. It translates to CASSLAGGRSGGELFF.

The genes are TRBV20-1 and TRBJ2-1; TRBD1 agrees at 7 bases. From germline, CDR1 is DFQATT and CDR2 SNEGSKA (reference sequence). The CDR3 totals 13 residues. The CDR3 spells CRGRDSHYNEQFF. The CDR3, as DNA: TGCAGGGGCCGGGACAGTCACTACAATGAGCAGTTCTTC.

The chain is built from TRBV9 and TRBJ1-6; D might be TRBD1 (5 bases). The CDR3 runs to 14 residues. Germline V CDR1 and CDR2: SGDLS, YYNGEE. With 4 bases removed from V and 7 bases from J, the gap between germline ends came to 12 bases. CDR3 sequence (DNA): TGTGCCAGCAGCTCAGGACAACCGAATTCACCCCTCCACTTT. It is translated as CASSSGQPNSPLHF.

This clonotype was counted between two and nine times. The CDR3 sequence: CASSRTSANEKLFF. CDR3 coding DNA: TGTGCCAGCAGTAGGACCTCAGCTAATGAAAAACTGTTTTTT. The chain has TRBV6-6 and TRBJ1-4, with unresolved D. CDR1 and CDR2 from the germline V gene are MNHNY and SVGAGI (reference sequence). V was shortened by 5 bases and J by 3 bases, with 10 bases between the two germline ends. The CDR3 runs to 14 residues.

This clonotype was counted ten times or more. This sequence joins TRBV4-3 and TRBJ1-2; D is perhaps TRBD1 (6 bases). Germline CDR1 reads LGHNA; CDR2 reads YSLEER. This CDR3 has 16 amino acids. V was shortened by 6 bases and J by 1 base, with 18 bases between the two germline ends. The CDR3 protein is CASRPMLGGHNYGYTF. The CDR3, as DNA: TGCGCCAGCAGACCAATGCTGGGGGGGCATAACTATGGCTACACCTTC.

The chain uses TRBV19 and TRBJ2-7; D not certain. The CDR3 is 13 amino acids. Looked up from germline, CDR1 is LNHDA and CDR2 is SQIVND (reference sequence). V shed 6 bases and J shed 3 bases, with 12 bases lying between them. This chain's CDR3 is CASSPAARYEQYF. The CDR3 DNA follows: TGTGCCAGTAGCCCCGCAGCCCGCTACGAGCAGTACTTC.

V usage is TRBV6-2 or TRBV6-3 and J usage is TRBJ2-1; 9 bases are a match to TRBD2. V shed 6 bases, J shed 1 base, and the junction held 10 bases outside the gene matches. Germline-derived CDR1 and CDR2 are MNHEY and SVGEGT. The CDR3 spans 17 residues. The CDR3 is CASSHGVAGASYNEQFF. The CDR3 DNA reads as TGTGCCAGCAGCCACGGGGTAGCGGGGGCTTCCTACAATGAGCAGTTCTTC.

This clonotype has ten or more counts. This sequence joins TRBV30 and TRBJ2-2; 7 bases line up with TRBD1. V dropped 3 bases and J dropped 7; count of bases not matched to a gene: 5. The germline CDR1 and CDR2 sequences are GTSNPN and SVGIG (reference sequence). This CDR3 has 13 residues. CDR3 coding DNA: TGTGCCTGGAGCCGAGACAGGGTCGGGGAGCTGTTTTTT. Translating gives CAWSRDRVGELFF.

The table lists this clonotype with many counts. The chain combines TRBV5-4 with TRBJ1-6; a weak D match, TRBD1 (6 bases). The length of the CDR3 is 17 residues. The germline V gene has CDR1 SGHNT and CDR2 YYREEE (reference sequence). V lost 0 bases, J lost 0 bases, and 10 bases lay in between. The chain's CDR3 is CASSLAGGSSYNSPLHF. The CDR3 coding sequence is TGTGCCAGCAGCTTGGCCGGGGGCAGCTCCTATAATTCACCCCTCCACTTT.

There are many counts of this clonotype. This chain connects TRBV2 to TRBJ1-5, with 9 bases matching TRBD1. Trimming cost V 3 bases and J 7 bases; bases outside gene matches: 4. This CDR3 region has 14 residues. Germline lookup yields CDR1 SNHLY and CDR2 FYNNEI. CDR3 sequence reads: CASSDGTGIQPQHF. In DNA, the CDR3 is TGTGCCAGCAGTGACGGGACAGGGATACAGCCCCAGCATTTT.

This clonotype was observed at least ten times. This chain uses TRBV6-5 with TRBJ2-2, with 7 bases identical to TRBD2. CDR3 size: 20 residues. CDR1 and CDR2 (germline): MNHEY, SVGAGI. Trimming cost V 0 bases and J 2 bases; bases outside gene matches: 15. The CDR3 sequence: CASSYSSGGRAFHNTGELFF. The CDR3 DNA sequence: TGTGCCAGCAGTTACTCGAGTGGCGGGAGAGCCTTCCACAACACCGGGGAGCTGTTTTTT.

This clonotype was seen repeatedly, ten times or more. CDR3 bases: TGTGCCAGCAGCATCTCAGCGGCTTCCTACAATGAGCAGTTCTTC. The encoded protein is CASSISAASYNEQFF. V gene TRBV7-3 combines with J gene TRBJ2-1; possibly TRBD2 for D (5 bases). In germline, CDR1 is SGHTA, CDR2 FQGTGA. V shed 5 bases and J shed 1 base, with 12 bases lying between them. CDR3 length: 15 amino acids.

This clonotype was detected many times. The rearrangement uses TRBV6-2 or TRBV6-3 and TRBJ2-3; D call uncertain. This CDR3 comprises 11 residues. V lost 5 bases and J lost 2, with 2 bases in between. Germline V gene data show CDR1 as MNHEY and CDR2 as SVGEGT. The CDR3 reads CASSNTDTQYF. The CDR3, as DNA: TGTGCCAGCAGTAACACAGATACGCAGTATTTT.

The chain employs TRBV10-3 and TRBJ2-2; D is unresolved. Trimming removed 0 bases at V and 8 bases at J, with 7 bases between. The CDR3 is 13 amino acids. Germline V gene lookup returns CDR1 ENHRY and CDR2 SYGVKD. CDR3: CAISESWPGELFF. The CDR3 DNA reads TGTGCCATCAGTGAGTCGTGGCCTGGGGAGCTGTTTTTT.

This clonotype was seen ten or more times. The V and J genes are TRBV7-2 and TRBJ2-2; D call uncertain. The CDR3 length is 14 residues. Germline V gene lookup returns CDR1 SGHTA and CDR2 FQGNSA. The V end lost 0 bases, the J end lost 7 bases, and 9 bases lay between the germline ends. CDR3 bases: TGTGCCAGCAGCTTAGCGGGAACTTACGGGGAGCTGTTTTTT. Its protein is CASSLAGTYGELFF. Supplemented by reference TRBV7-2 and TRBJ2-2, the full variable domain reads GAGVSQSPSNKVTEKGKDVELRCDPISGHTALYWYRQSLGQGLEFLIYFQGNSAPDKSGLPSDRFSAERTGGSVSTLTIQRTQQEDSAVYLCASSLAGTYGELFFGEGSRLTVL.

This clonotype was seen only a few times. This chain connects TRBV11-2 to TRBJ2-7; a possible D gene is TRBD1 (5 bases). CDR1 is SGHAT, CDR2 FQNNGV, per germline. There are 14 residues in the CDR3. V lost 5 bases to trimming and J lost 2 bases, with 13 bases between them. The DNA for the CDR3 is TGTGCCAGCAGCCCCACGATGGACACCTACGAGCAGTACTTC. As protein: CASSPTMDTYEQYF. Full variable domain (missing parts from reference TRBV11-2 and TRBJ2-7): EAGVAQSPRYKIIEKRQSVAFWCNPISGHATLYWYQQILGQGPKLLIQFQNNGVVDDSQLPKDRFSAERLKGVDSTLKIQPAKLEDSAVYLCASSPTMDTYEQYFGPGTRLTVT.

This clonotype appeared a few times. The chain has TRBV20-1 and TRBJ1-1; tentatively, D is TRBD1 (6 bases). The CDR3 is 13 amino acids. Trimming left V 6 bases short and J 1 base short, with 12 bases between. Germline CDR1 and CDR2: DFQATT and SNEGSKA (reference sequence). In nucleotides, the CDR3 is TGCAGTGCCCCCTCGGACAGGAACACTGAAGCTTTCTTT. Protein product: CSAPSDRNTEAFF.

In its sample, this clonotype was seen many times. This chain connects TRBV4-1 to TRBJ2-2; D uncertain. Trimming shortened V by 3 bases and J by 1 base, and 12 bases separated the two germline ends. Germline V gene data show CDR1 as MGHRA and CDR2 as YSYEKL. CDR3 length equals 16 residues. CDR3 nucleotides: TGCGCCAGCAGCCACCACCGGGCCGTGAACACCGGGGAGCTGTTTTTT. This encodes CASSHHRAVNTGELFF.

This clonotype was counted at least ten times. J is TRBJ2-1 and V is TRBV18; possible D gene TRBD1, 5 bases. The CDR3 length is 13 residues. The V gene's germline CDR1 is KGHSH and CDR2 LQKENI. Trimming left V 5 bases short and J 6 bases short, with 11 bases between. In nucleotides, the CDR3 is TGTGCCAGCTCATCGGCAGGGCCCAATGAGCAGTTCTTC. Its protein is CASSSAGPNEQFF.

The rearrangement joins TRBV5-5 to TRBJ2-3; 9 positions match TRBD2. Trimming cost V 1 base and J 4 bases; bases outside gene matches: 7. This CDR3 is 16 amino acids long. Looked up from germline, CDR1 is SGHKS and CDR2 is YYEKEE (reference sequence). The CDR3 reads CASSLQRGGAPDTQYF. In DNA, the CDR3 is TGTGCCAGCAGCTTGCAGCGCGGGGGGGCCCCAGATACGCAGTATTTT.

V usage is TRBV25-1 and J usage is TRBJ2-5; possibly TRBD2 for D (6 bases). The CDR3 is made up of 15 amino acids. The germline CDR1 and CDR2 sequences are MGHDK and SYGVNS. V was shortened by 2 bases and J by 5 bases, with 15 bases between the two germline ends. CDR3 DNA sequence: TGTGCCAGCAGTGAAGATAGGACTGGGGGGGAGACCCAGTACTTC. Protein: CASSEDRTGGETQYF.

The table lists this clonotype with many counts. The genes are TRBV29-1 and TRBJ1-2, with D unresolved. This CDR3 contains 12 residues. Germline CDR1 SQVTM, CDR2 ANQGSEA. The V and J ends lost 0 bases and 2 bases respectively, with 4 bases between them. This CDR3 is CSVEDANYGYTF. CDR3 nucleotides: TGCAGCGTTGAAGATGCCAACTATGGCTACACCTTC.

This clonotype came up a few times. The V gene is TRBV5-1, the J gene TRBJ1-1; D is undetermined. Germline V gene sequence: CDR1 SGHRS, CDR2 YFSETQ. V shed 4 bases and J shed 3 bases, with 10 bases lying between them. The CDR3 sequence is 13 residues long. CDR3 loop: CASSPTVDTEAFF. The CDR3 region has the DNA TGCGCCAGCAGCCCAACGGTAGACACTGAAGCTTTCTTT.

This clonotype was detected many times. The chain links TRBV25-1 to TRBJ2-6; TRBD2 might be the D (6 bases). Germline V gene data show CDR1 as MGHDK and CDR2 as SYGVNS. The CDR3 has 17 amino acids. V was clipped by 7 bases and J by 3 bases, with 19 bases between them. The CDR3 nucleotides are TGTGCCAGCACCGCGGGACGCACCGAGGGTGGGGCCAACGTCCTGACTTTC. This codes for CASTAGRTEGGANVLTF.

This clonotype occurred a few times. J is TRBJ2-7 and V is TRBV11-2, with D tentatively TRBD1 or TRBD2 (6 bases each). The CDR3 covers 11 residues. V was clipped by 5 bases and J by 6 bases, with 8 bases between them. Looked up from germline, CDR1 is SGHAT and CDR2 is FQNNGV. The CDR3 DNA reads TGTGCCAGCAGCGGGGGGCTCGAGCAGTACTTC. Protein sequence: CASSGGLEQYF.

This clonotype was recorded at least ten times. V is TRBV20-1 and J is TRBJ2-6; TRBD2 might be the D (7 bases). From germline, CDR1 is DFQATT and CDR2 SNEGSKA (reference sequence). Trimming removed 6 bases at V and 5 bases at J, with 17 bases between. CDR3 length equals 15 residues. The CDR3 DNA follows: TGCAGTGCCTATGGGGGGGCGAGTAGGGCCAACGTCCTGACTTTC. Translation gives CSAYGGASRANVLTF.

The V call is TRBV6-1, the J call TRBJ1-1; 9 bases match TRBD1. The CDR3 spans 16 residues. CDR1 and CDR2 (germline): MNHNS, SASEGT. The V and J ends lost 2 bases and 4 bases, in that order; junction bases with no gene match: 8. The CDR3: CASSELTGGVGTEAFF. The CDR3 nucleotides read TGTGCCAGCAGTGAACTCACAGGGGGCGTCGGCACTGAAGCTTTCTTT.

This clonotype was recorded at least ten times. The chain has TRBV20-1 and TRBJ2-7; 9 bases match TRBD1. The CDR3 runs 11 residues. Germline V gene lookup returns CDR1 DFQATT and CDR2 SNEGSKA (reference sequence). Germline trimming cut 7 bases from V and 6 bases from J; bases unmatched to any gene: 4. The CDR3 protein is CSVGQGGEQYF. CDR3 nucleotides: TGCAGTGTGGGACAGGGAGGCGAGCAGTACTTC.

V is TRBV12-3 or TRBV12-4 and J is TRBJ1-1; the match to TRBD1 covers 8 bases. The J segment lost 4 bases and the V segment lost 3 bases, leaving 4 bases of the junction unmatched. This CDR3 comprises 14 residues. CDR3 sequence (DNA): TGTGCCAGCAGTTTGGGACAGGCGGCCACTGAAGCTTTCTTT. Translation: CASSLGQAATEAFF.

This clonotype was picked up a small number of times. The rearrangement uses TRBV30 and TRBJ1-2; 7 nucleotides align to TRBD1. The CDR3 is 14 residues long. Germline CDR1 reads GTSNPN; CDR2 reads SVGIG (reference sequence). V lost 3 bases, J lost 3 bases, and 7 bases stayed unmatched. CDR3 sequence: CAWRRQGRDYGYTF. The CDR3 region has the DNA TGTGCCTGGAGGAGACAGGGTAGAGACTATGGCTACACCTTC.

A few counts support this clonotype. CDR3 nucleotide sequence: TGCAGCGTCCCGAGACAGCAATACTATGGCTACACCTTC. It encodes CSVPRQQYYGYTF. The gene calls are TRBV29-1 and TRBJ1-2, with D perhaps TRBD1 (5 bases). The ends were cut back, 6 bases at V and 3 bases at J, with 14 bases in the middle. The CDR3 extends over 13 amino acids. The germline CDR1 and CDR2 sequences are SQVTM and ANQGSEA.